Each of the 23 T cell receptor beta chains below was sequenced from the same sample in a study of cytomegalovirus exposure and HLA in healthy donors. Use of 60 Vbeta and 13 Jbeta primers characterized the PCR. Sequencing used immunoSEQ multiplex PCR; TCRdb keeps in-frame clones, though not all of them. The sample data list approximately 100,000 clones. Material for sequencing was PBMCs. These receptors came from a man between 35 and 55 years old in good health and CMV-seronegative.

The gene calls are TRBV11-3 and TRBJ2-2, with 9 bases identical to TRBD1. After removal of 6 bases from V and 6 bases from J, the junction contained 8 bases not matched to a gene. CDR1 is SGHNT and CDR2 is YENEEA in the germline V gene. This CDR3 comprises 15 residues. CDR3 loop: CASRGGTGFAGELFF. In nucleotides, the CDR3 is TGTGCCAGCAGGGGCGGGACAGGGTTCGCCGGGGAGCTGTTTTTT.

The CDR3 coding sequence is TGCAGCGTTGAAGTTTTTGGGACTTCCTACGAGCAGTACTTC. Translated, it gives CSVEVFGTSYEQYF. V gene TRBV29-1 combines with J gene TRBJ2-7; D is possibly TRBD2 (6 bases). The germline V and J ends were trimmed by 1 base and 1 base, with 11 bases remaining between them. The length of the CDR3 is 14 residues. Germline lookup yields CDR1 SQVTM and CDR2 ANQGSEA.

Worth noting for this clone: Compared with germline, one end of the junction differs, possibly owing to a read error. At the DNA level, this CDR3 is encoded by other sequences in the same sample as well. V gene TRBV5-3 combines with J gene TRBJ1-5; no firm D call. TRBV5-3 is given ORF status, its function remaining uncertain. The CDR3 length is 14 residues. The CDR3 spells CARSLEYSNQPQHF. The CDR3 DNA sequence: TGTGCCAGAAGCTTGGAATATAGCAATCAGCCTCAGCATTTT.

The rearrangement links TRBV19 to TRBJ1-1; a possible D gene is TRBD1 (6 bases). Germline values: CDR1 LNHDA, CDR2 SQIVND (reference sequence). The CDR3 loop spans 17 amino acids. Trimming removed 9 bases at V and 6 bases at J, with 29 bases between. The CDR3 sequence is CASKAYRVRIREAEAFF. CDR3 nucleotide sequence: TGTGCCAGCAAAGCGTACAGGGTACGTATAAGGGAAGCTGAAGCTTTCTTT.

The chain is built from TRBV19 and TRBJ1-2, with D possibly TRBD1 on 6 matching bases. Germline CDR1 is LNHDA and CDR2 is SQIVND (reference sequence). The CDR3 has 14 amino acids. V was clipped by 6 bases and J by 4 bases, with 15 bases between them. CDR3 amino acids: CASSLRGAPYGYTF. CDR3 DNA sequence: TGTGCCAGTAGCCTCCGGGGGGCACCCTATGGCTACACCTTC. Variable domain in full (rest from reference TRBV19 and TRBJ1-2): DGGITQSPKYLFRKEGQNVTLSCEQNLNHDAMYWYRQDPGQGLRLIYYSQIVNDFQKGDIAEGYSVSREKKESFPLTVTSAQKNPTAFYLCASSLRGAPYGYTFGSGTRLTVV.

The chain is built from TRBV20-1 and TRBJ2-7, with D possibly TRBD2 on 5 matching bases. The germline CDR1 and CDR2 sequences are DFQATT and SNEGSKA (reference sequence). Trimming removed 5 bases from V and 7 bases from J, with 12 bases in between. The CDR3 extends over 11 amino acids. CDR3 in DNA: TGCAGTGCTCGACCCTCGGGGGAGCAGTACTTC. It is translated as CSARPSGEQYF.

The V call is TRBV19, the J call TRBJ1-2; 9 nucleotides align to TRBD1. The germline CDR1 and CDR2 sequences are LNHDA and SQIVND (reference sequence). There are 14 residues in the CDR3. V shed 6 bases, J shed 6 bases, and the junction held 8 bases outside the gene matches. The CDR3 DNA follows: TGTGCCAGTAGCCCTGGGACAGGGTTCGATGGCTACACCTTC. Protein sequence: CASSPGTGFDGYTF.

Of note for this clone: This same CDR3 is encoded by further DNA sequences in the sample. In DNA form, the CDR3 reads TGTGCCAGTACTAACTCTGGAAACACCATATATTTT. This codes for CASTNSGNTIYF. The V call is TRBV28, the J call TRBJ1-3; D is unclear. This CDR3 has 12 residues. V was pared by 9 bases and J by 0 bases, with 6 bases between. The germline V gene has CDR1 MDHEN and CDR2 SYDVKM.

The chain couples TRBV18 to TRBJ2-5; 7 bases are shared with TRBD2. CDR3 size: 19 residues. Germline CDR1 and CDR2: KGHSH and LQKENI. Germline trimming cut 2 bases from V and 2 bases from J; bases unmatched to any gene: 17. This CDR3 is CASSPLSTGGRRGQETQYF. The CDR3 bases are TGTGCCAGCTCACCATTAAGTACTGGCGGGAGACGGGGGCAAGAGACCCAGTACTTC.

CDR3 amino acids: CASSDRGPPGGYGYTF. The DNA of the CDR3 is TGTGCCAGCTCGGACAGGGGCCCCCCCGGAGGCTATGGCTACACCTTC. The J gene is TRBJ1-2, the V gene TRBV27, with TRBD1 matching 9 bases. The CDR3 is 16 amino acids. Germline CDR1 MNHEY, CDR2 SMNVEV (reference sequence). V was clipped by 8 bases and J by 4 bases; unmatched bases: 14.

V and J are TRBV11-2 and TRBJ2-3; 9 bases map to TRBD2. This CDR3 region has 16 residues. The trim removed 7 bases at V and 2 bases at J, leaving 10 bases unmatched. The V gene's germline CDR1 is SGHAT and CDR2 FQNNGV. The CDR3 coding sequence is TGTGCCAGCACCCAACTAGCGGGCCTAAACACAGATACGCAGTATTTT. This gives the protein CASTQLAGLNTDTQYF.

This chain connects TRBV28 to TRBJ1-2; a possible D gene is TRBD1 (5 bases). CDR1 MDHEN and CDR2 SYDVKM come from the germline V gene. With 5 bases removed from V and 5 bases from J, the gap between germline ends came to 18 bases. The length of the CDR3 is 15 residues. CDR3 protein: CASSLMGGLGYGYTF. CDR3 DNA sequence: TGTGCCAGCAGTCTCATGGGGGGGTTGGGGTATGGCTACACCTTC.

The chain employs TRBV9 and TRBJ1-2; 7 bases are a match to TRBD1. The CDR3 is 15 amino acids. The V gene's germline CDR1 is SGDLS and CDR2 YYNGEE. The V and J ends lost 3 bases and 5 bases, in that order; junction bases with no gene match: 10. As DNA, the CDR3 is TGTGCCAGCAGCGGTAGGGATAAGGGGGCGTATGGCTACACCTTC. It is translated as CASSGRDKGAYGYTF.

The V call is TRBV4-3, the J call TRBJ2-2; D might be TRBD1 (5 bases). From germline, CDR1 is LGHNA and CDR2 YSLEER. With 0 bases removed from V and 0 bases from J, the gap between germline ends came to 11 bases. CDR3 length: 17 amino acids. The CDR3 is CASSQDPGSTNTGELFF. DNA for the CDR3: TGCGCCAGCAGCCAAGATCCAGGGTCTACGAACACCGGGGAGCTGTTTTTT.

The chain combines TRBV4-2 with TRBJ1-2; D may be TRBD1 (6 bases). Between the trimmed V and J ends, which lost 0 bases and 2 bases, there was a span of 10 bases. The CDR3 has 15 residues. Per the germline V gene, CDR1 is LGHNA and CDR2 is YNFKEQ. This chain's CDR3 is CASSQDATGNYGYTF. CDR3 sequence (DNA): TGTGCCAGCAGCCAAGATGCCACAGGGAACTATGGCTACACCTTC.

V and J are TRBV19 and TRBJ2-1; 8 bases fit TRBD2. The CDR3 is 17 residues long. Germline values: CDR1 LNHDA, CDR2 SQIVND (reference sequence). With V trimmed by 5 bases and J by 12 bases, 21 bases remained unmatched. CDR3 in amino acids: CASSPPAGTRDSRGQFF. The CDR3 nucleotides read TGTGCCAGTAGTCCTCCCGCCGGGACTAGGGATAGCAGGGGGCAGTTCTTC.

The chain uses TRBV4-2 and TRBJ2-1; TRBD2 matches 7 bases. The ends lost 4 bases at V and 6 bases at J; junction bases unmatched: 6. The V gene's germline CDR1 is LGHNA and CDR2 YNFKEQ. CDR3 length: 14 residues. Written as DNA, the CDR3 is TGTGCCAGCAGCCCCGAACCGGGGGGCAATGAGCAGTTCTTC. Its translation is CASSPEPGGNEQFF.

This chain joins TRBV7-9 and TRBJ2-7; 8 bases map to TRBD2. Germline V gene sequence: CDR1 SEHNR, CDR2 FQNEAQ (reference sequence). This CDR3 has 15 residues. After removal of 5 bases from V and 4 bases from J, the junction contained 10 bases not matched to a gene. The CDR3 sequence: CASSPHKSGGYEQYF. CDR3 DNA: TGTGCCAGCAGCCCCCATAAGAGCGGGGGATACGAGCAGTACTTC.

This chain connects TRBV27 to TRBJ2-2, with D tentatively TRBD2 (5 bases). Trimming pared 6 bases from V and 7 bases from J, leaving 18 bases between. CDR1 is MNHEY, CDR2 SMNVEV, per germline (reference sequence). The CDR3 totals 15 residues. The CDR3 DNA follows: TGTGCCAGCAGGCCGCACCGAGGGAAGGTCGGGGAGCTGTTTTTT. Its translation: CASRPHRGKVGELFF.

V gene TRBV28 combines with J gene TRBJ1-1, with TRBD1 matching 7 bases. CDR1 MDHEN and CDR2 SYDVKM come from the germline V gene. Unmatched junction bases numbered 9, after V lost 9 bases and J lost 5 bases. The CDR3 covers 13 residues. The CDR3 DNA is TGTGCCAGTTCGATGACAGGGTGGACTGAAGCTTTCTTT. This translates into CASSMTGWTEAFF. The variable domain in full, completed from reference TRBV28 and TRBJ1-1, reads DVKVTQSSRYLVKRTGEKVFLECVQDMDHENMFWYRQDPGLGLRLIYFSYDVKMKEKGDIPEGYSVSREKKERFSLILESASTNQTSMYLCASSMTGWTEAFFGQGTRLTVV.

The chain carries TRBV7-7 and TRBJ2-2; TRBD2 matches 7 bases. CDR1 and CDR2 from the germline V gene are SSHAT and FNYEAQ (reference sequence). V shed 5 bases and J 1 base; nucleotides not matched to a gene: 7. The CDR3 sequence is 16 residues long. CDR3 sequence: CASSPQAGLNTGELFF. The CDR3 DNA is TGTGCCAGCAGCCCCCAAGCGGGATTGAACACCGGGGAGCTGTTTTTT.

Here the CDR3 reads CSAGTGGYYEQYF. Written as DNA, the CDR3 is TGCAGCGCTGGGACAGGGGGTTACTACGAGCAGTACTTC. The J gene is TRBJ2-7, the V gene TRBV29-1, with 11 bases matching TRBD1. Germline V gene lookup returns CDR1 SQVTM and CDR2 ANQGSEA. Trimming at V came to 7 bases and at J to 3 bases, leaving 5 bases not matched to a gene. This CDR3 spans 13 amino acids.

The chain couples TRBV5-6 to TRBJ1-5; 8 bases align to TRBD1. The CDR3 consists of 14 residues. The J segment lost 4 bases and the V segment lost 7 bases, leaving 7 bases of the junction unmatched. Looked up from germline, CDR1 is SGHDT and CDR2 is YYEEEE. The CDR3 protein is CASVLGDRNQPQHF. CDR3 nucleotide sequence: TGTGCCAGCGTACTCGGGGACAGGAATCAGCCCCAGCATTTT.